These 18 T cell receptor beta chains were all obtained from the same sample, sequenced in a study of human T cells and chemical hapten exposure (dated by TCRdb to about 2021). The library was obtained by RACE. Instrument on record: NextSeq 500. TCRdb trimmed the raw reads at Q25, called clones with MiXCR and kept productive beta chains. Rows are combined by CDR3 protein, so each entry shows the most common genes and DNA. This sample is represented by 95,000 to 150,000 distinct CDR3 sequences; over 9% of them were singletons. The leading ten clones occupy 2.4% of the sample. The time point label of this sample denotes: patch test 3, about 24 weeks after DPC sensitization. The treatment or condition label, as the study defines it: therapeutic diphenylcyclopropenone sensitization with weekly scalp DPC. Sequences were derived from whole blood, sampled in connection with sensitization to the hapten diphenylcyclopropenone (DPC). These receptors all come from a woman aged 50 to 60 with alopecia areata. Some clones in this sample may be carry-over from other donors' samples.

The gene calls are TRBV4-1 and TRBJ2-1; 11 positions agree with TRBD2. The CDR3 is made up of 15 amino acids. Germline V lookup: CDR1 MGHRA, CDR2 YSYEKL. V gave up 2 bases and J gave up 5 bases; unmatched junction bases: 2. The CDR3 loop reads CASSQPTSGDNEQFF. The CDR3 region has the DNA TGCGCCAGCAGCCAACCGACTAGCGGGGACAATGAGCAGTTCTTC.

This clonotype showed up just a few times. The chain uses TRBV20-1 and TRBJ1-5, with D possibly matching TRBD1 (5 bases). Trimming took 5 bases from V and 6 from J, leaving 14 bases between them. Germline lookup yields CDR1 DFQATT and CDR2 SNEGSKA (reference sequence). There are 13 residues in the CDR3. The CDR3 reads CSAAAGVGQPQHF. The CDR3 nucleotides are TGCAGTGCTGCGGCGGGGGTGGGTCAGCCCCAGCATTTT.

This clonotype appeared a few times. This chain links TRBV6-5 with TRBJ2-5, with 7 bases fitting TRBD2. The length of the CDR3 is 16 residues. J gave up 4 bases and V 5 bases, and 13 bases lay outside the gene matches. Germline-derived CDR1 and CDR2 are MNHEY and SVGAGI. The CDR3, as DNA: TGTGCCAGCAGTCAGAGACTAGCCGAAGCGGCAGAGACCCAGTACTTC. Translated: CASSQRLAEAAETQYF.

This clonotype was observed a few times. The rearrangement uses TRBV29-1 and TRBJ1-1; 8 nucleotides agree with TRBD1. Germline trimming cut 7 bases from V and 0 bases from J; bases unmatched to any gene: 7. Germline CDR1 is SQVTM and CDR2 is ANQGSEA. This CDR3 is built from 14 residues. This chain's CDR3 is CSAWTGPMNTEAFF. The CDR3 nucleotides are TGCAGCGCTTGGACAGGGCCCATGAACACTGAAGCTTTCTTT.

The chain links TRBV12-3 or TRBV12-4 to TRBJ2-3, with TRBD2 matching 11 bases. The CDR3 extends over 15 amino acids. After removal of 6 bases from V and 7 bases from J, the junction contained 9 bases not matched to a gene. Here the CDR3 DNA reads TGTGCCAGCAGCGCGACTAGCGGGACCCCCCATACGCAGTATTTT. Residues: CASSATSGTPHTQYF.

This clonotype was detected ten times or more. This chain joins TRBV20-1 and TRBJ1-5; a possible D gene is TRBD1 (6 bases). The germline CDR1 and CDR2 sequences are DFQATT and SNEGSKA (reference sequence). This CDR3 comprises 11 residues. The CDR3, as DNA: TGCAGGGACAGTAACAATCAGCCCCAGCATTTT. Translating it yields CRDSNNQPQHF.

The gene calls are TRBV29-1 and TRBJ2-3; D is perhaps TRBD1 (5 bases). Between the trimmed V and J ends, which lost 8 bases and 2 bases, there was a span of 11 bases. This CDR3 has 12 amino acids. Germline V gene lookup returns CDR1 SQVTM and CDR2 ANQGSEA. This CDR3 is CSSRVLTDTQYF. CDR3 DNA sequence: TGCAGCTCCAGGGTCCTCACAGATACGCAGTATTTT.

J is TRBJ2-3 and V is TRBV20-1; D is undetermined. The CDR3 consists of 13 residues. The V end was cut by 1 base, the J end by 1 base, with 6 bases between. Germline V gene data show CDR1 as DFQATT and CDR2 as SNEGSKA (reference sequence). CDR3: CSARVGGTDTQYF. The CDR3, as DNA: TGCAGTGCTAGAGTAGGAGGCACAGATACGCAGTATTTT.

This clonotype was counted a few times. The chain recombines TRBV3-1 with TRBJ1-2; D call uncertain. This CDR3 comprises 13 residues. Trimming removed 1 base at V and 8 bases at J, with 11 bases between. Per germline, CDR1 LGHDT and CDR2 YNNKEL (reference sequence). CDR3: CASSQVGSGGYTF. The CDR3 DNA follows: TGTGCCAGCAGCCAAGTAGGGAGCGGCGGCTACACCTTC.

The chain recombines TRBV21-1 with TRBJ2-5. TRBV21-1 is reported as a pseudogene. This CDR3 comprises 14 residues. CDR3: CASSNFGSQETQYF. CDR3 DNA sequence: TGTGCCAGCAGCAATTTCGGCTCACAAGAGACCCAGTACTTC.

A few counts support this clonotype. The CDR3 protein is CASSLKGADNSPLHF. For the CDR3, the DNA is TGCGCCAGCAGCCTCAAGGGGGCCGATAATTCACCCCTCCACTTT. The rearrangement joins TRBV5-1 to TRBJ1-6, with 7 bases identical to TRBD1. J was trimmed by 5 bases and V by 4 bases; bases with no gene match: 6. The CDR3 contains 15 residues. Per germline, CDR1 SGHRS and CDR2 YFSETQ.

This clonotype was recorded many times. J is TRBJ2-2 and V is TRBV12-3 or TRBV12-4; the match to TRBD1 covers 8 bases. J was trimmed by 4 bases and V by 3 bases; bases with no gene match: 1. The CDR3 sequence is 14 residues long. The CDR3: CASSLDRATGELFF. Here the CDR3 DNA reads TGTGCCAGCAGTTTGGACAGGGCCACCGGGGAGCTGTTTTTT.

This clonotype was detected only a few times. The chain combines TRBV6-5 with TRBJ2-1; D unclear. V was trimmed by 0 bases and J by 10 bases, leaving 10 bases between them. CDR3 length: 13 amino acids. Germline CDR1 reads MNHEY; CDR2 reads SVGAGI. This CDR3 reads CASSYSRPDEQFF. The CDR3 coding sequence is TGTGCCAGCAGTTACTCGCGGCCCGACGAGCAGTTCTTC.

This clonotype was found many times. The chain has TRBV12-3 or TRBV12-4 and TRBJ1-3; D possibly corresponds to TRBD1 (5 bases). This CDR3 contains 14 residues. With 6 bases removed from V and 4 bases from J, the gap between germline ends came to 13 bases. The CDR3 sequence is CASRPQAGGNTIYF. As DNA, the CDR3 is TGTGCCAGCAGACCACAGGCAGGAGGAAACACCATATATTTT.

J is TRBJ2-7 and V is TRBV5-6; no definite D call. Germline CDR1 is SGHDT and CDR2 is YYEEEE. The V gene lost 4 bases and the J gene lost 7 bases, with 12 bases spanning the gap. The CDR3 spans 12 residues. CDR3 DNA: TGTGCCAGCAGCGATTACAGAACTGAGCAGTACTTC. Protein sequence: CASSDYRTEQYF. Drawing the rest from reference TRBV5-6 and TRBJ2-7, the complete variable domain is DAGVTQSPTHLIKTRGQQVTLRCSPKSGHDTVSWYQQALGQGPQFIFQYYEEEERQRGNFPDRFSGHQFPNYSSELNVNALLLGDSALYLCASSDYRTEQYFGPGTRLTVT.

CDR3 sequence reads: CASSVGGQRNEKLFF. The CDR3 nucleotides read TGTGCCAGCAGCGTAGGAGGGCAAAGGAATGAAAAACTGTTTTTT. The chain is built from TRBV9 and TRBJ1-4; unclear D gene. V was pared by 0 bases and J by 5 bases, with 11 bases between. Germline V gene sequence: CDR1 SGDLS, CDR2 YYNGEE. The CDR3 is 15 amino acids. The full variable domain, its missing parts supplied by reference TRBV9 and TRBJ1-4, is DSGVTQTPKHLITATGQRVTLRCSPRSGDLSVYWYQQSLDQGLQFLIQYYNGEERAKGNILERFSAQQFPDLHSELNLSSLELGDSALYFCASSVGGQRNEKLFFGSGTQLSVL.

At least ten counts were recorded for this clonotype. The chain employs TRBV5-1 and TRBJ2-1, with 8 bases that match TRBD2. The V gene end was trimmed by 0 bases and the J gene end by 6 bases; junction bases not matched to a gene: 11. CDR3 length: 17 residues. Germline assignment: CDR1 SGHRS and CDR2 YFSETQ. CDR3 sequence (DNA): TGCGCCAGCAGCTTGGGGGCCTTCGCGGGGGGCGTCAATGAGCAGTTCTTC. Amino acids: CASSLGAFAGGVNEQFF.

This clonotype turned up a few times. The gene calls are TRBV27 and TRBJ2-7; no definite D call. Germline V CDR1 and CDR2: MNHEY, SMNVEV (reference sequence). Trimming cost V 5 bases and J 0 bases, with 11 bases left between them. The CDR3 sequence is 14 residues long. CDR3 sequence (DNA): TGTGCCAGCAGTCCCCAGGTGTTCTCCTACGAGCAGTACTTC. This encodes CASSPQVFSYEQYF.